This is a list of T cell receptor beta chains from one sample in a study of blood T cell repertoires in COVID-19. Sequenced by immunoSEQ multiplex PCR; TCRdb stores in-frame clones only, minus some. The table lists almost 200,000 clones, roughly 90% of them singletons, with approximately 8% in the top ten. Specimen: PBMCs or T cells enriched from blood (not recorded which). Source of these receptors: a woman between 18 and 30 years old who had recovered from COVID-19. Each CDR3 is given with its conserved first and last residue. D genes are given only for firm matches. Clone size is shown for a subset of rows, as once, few, many or a class of expanded clone.

>TRBJ2-6|NA|TRBV9|NA
CASSAQGHISSGANVLTF
TGTGCCAGCAGCGCTCAGGGGCACATCAGCTCTGGGGCCAACGTCCTGACTTTC
>TRBJ2-1|once|TRBV27|TRBD2
CASRRGGLNEQFF
TGTGCCAGCCGGCGGGGGGGCCTAAATGAGCAGTTCTTC
>TRBJ2-7|once|TRBV11-2|TRBD1
CASSFGTGGSGEQYF
TGTGCCAGCAGCTTTGGGACAGGGGGATCGGGGGAGCAGTACTTC
>TRBJ2-3|NA|TRBV9|NA
CASSVTGLAQGGGTDTQYF
TGTGCCAGCAGCGTTACAGGGCTCGCGCAGGGGGGAGGCACAGATACGCAGTATTTT
>TRBJ1-2|once|TRBV7-6|NA
CASSLVFGGYGYTF
TGTGCCAGCAGCTTAGTGTTCGGCGGCTATGGCTACACCTTC
>TRBJ1-1|NA|TRBV19|NA
CASSHGGAGADEAFF
TGTGCCAGTAGTCATGGGGGGGCAGGCGCAGATGAAGCTTTCTTT
>TRBJ1-4|NA|TRBV13|NA
CASSLKELGGTNEKLFF
TGTGCCAGCAGCTTAAAGGAGCTAGGCGGGACTAATGAAAAACTGTTTTTT
>TRBJ2-1|NA|TRBV4-2|TRBD2
CASSQGSGGADEQFF
TGTGCCAGCAGCCAAGGAAGCGGGGGGGCCGATGAGCAGTTCTTC
>TRBJ1-2|once|TRBV5-6|NA
CASSVTGSSYGYTF
TGTGCCAGCAGCGTTACAGGGAGCTCCTATGGCTACACCTTC
>TRBJ2-2|many|TRBV7-8|TRBD1
CASSLGDRRELFF
TGTGCCAGCAGCTTGGGGGACAGGCGGGAGCTGTTTTTT
>TRBJ1-6|NA|TRBV5-1|TRBD1
CASSLGQGALISPLHF
TGCGCCAGCAGCCTAGGACAGGGGGCGCTTATCTCCCCCCTCCACTTT
>TRBJ1-5|NA|TRBV30|TRBD1
CAWSAGQVVYQPQHF
TGTGCCTGGAGTGCGGGACAGGTGGTTTATCAGCCCCAGCATTTT
>TRBJ2-7|NA|TRBV28|TRBD1
CASSNLRDRGLHEQYF
TGTGCCAGCAGTAACCTTCGGGACAGGGGTCTTCACGAGCAGTACTTC
>TRBJ2-3|few|TRBV9|TRBD2
CASSDVTSGGTDTQYF
TGTGCCAGCAGCGATGTCACTAGCGGGGGGACAGATACGCAGTATTTT
>TRBJ2-2|NA|TRBV5-1|NA
CASSFTGSGELFF
TGCGCCAGCAGCTTTACAGGGTCCGGGGAGCTGTTTTTT
>TRBJ2-3|NA|TRBV7-6|TRBD2
CASSPGTSGGASLFSTDTQYF
TGTGCCAGCAGCCCCGGGACTAGCGGGGGGGCCTCTCTGTTTAGCACAGATACGCAGTATTTT
>TRBJ2-2|NA|TRBV7-9|NA
CASSLVTANTGELFF
TGTGCCAGCAGCTTAGTGACAGCTAACACCGGGGAGCTGTTTTTT
>TRBJ1-1|few|TRBV1|NA
CTSSQRGGADSQNTEAFF
TGCACCAGCAGCCAAAGGGGGGGGGCTGACAGCCAGAACACTGAAGCTTTCTTT
>TRBJ1-1|NA|TRBV24-1|NA
CATSDGRWEAGTEAFF
TGTGCCACCAGTGATGGCCGGTGGGAAGCGGGAACTGAAGCTTTCTTT
>TRBJ1-1|NA|TRBV9|NA
CASSPGQEAFF
TGTGCCAGCAGCCCCGGACAGGAAGCTTTCTTT
>TRBJ2-2|NA|TRBV7-6|NA
CASAGTLVPGELFF
TGTGCCAGCGCCGGGACATTGGTTCCCGGGGAGCTGTTTTTT
>TRBJ1-1|NA|TRBV12-5|NA
CASATVLMASGTEAFF
TGTGCTAGTGCCACCGTCCTCATGGCAAGCGGCACTGAAGCTTTCTTT
>TRBJ1-3|NA|TRBV6-5|NA
CASRTFSGNTIYF
TGTGCCAGTAGGACTTTCTCTGGAAACACCATATATTTT
>TRBJ1-3|NA|TRBV5-1|NA
CASSLGTGSAGNTIYF
TGCGCCAGCAGCTTGGGGACTGGATCCGCCGGAAACACCATATATTTT
>TRBJ1-4|NA|TRBV28|NA
CASSTRRGNEKLFF
TGTGCCAGCAGTACCCGCCGGGGGAACGAAAAACTGTTTTTT
>TRBJ1-5|NA|TRBV7-9|NA
CASSFLNQPQHF
TGTGCCAGCAGCTTCCTTAATCAGCCCCAGCATTTT
>TRBJ2-3|NA|TRBV9|TRBD1
CASSSGRQGVITDTQYF
TGTGCCAGCAGCTCAGGTCGGCAGGGGGTGATCACAGATACGCAGTATTTT